Shown below are 10 T cell receptor beta chains from a single sample sequenced in a study of T cell changes during pregnancy in multiple sclerosis. Libraries were prepared by immunoSEQ multiplex PCR; TCRdb keeps only in-frame clonotypes and omits some of them. The data show 99,000 or so clones, approximately 95% seen once. This material consisted of peripheral blood, taken after pregnancy. All receptors derive from a female donor with multiple sclerosis, enrolled in a pregnancy study.

The chain carries TRBV29-1 and TRBJ1-4, with a weak D call TRBD1 (5 bases). Germline V gives CDR1 SQVTM, CDR2 ANQGSEA. The germline V and J ends were trimmed by 5 bases and 8 bases, with 24 bases remaining between them. The CDR3 spans 16 residues. The DNA of the CDR3 is TGCAGCGTTCAAGGGTTTGGGCCAGACAGCTCAGAAAAACTGTTTTTT. It specifies CSVQGFGPDSSEKLFF. The whole variable domain, filled in from reference TRBV29-1 and TRBJ1-4, reads SAVISQKPSRDICQRGTSLTIQCQVDSQVTMMFWYRQQPGQSLTLIATANQGSEATYESGFVIDKFPISRPNLTFSTLTVSNMSPEDSSIYLCSVQGFGPDSSEKLFFGSGTQLSVL.

V usage is TRBV5-4 and J usage is TRBJ2-2, with D unclear. This CDR3 region has 16 residues. Trimming cost V 4 bases and J 0 bases, with 13 bases left between them. The V gene's germline CDR1 is SGHNT and CDR2 YYREEE (reference sequence). The CDR3 here is CASSPMTGANTGELFF. CDR3 nucleotide sequence: TGTGCCAGCAGCCCGATGACTGGTGCGAACACCGGGGAGCTGTTTTTT.

The chain couples TRBV6-5 to TRBJ2-2; possibly TRBD1 for D (5 bases). The CDR3 runs 12 residues. The V end was cut by 8 bases, the J end by 3 bases, with 7 bases between. Germline V lookup: CDR1 MNHEY, CDR2 SVGAGI. This chain's CDR3 is CASLGDTGELFF. Written as DNA, the CDR3 is TGTGCCAGCCTAGGGGACACCGGGGAGCTGTTTTTT.

This clone was counted once. The chain uses TRBV5-1 and TRBJ2-7, with D possibly being TRBD1 (5 bases). Germline V gives CDR1 SGHRS, CDR2 YFSETQ. There are 15 residues in the CDR3. Trimming took 3 bases from V and 2 from J, leaving 15 bases between them. CDR3 nucleotide sequence: TGCGCCAGCAGCTCAGTGGACACACTTACCTACGAGCAGTACTTC. Translation gives CASSSVDTLTYEQYF.

The chain has TRBV6-1 and TRBJ2-3, with TRBD2 identical over 9 bases. After removal of 5 bases from V and 4 bases from J, the junction contained 7 bases not matched to a gene. From germline, CDR1 is MNHNS and CDR2 SASEGT. This CDR3 spans 15 amino acids. The CDR3 reads CASSLAGATADTQYF. The DNA of the CDR3 is TGTGCCAGCAGTTTAGCGGGAGCCACCGCAGATACGCAGTATTTT.

In this sample, this clone turned up once. The genes are TRBV5-1 and TRBJ1-1; D not resolved. CDR1 and CDR2 (germline): SGHRS, YFSETQ. V was cut by 4 bases and J by 1 base, with 17 bases left in between. The CDR3 spans 16 residues. The CDR3 nucleotides read TGCGCCAGCAGCCTTTCTGCCCTAGGCGGGAACACTGAAGCTTTCTTT. Protein sequence: CASSLSALGGNTEAFF.

As to this clone: A junction end diverges from the germline sequence, so it may reflect a read error. The chain has TRBV19 and TRBJ1-1, with D unresolved. The CDR3 sequence is 10 residues long. Germline lookup yields CDR1 LNHDA and CDR2 SQIVND (reference sequence). The CDR3 loop is CASSSRRRIF. CDR3 coding DNA: TGTGCCAGTAGTAGTCGAAGGAGGATCTTT. Looking up the rest from reference TRBV19 and TRBJ1-1 gives the full variable domain: DGGITQSPKYLFRKEGQNVTLSCEQNLNHDAMYWYRQDPGQGLRLIYYSQIVNDFQKGDIAEGYSVSREKKESFPLTVTSAQKNPTAFYLCASSSRRRIFGQGTRLTVV.

In regard to this clone: Other DNA sequences in the sample encode the same CDR3. This chain uses TRBV5-1 with TRBJ2-7, with 9 bases identical to TRBD1. CDR3 size: 14 residues. The trim removed 2 bases at V and 1 base at J, leaving 1 base unmatched. The germline CDR1 and CDR2 sequences are SGHRS and YFSETQ. The CDR3 loop is CASSFGTGSYEQYF. As DNA, the CDR3 is TGCGCCAGCAGCTTCGGGACAGGGTCCTACGAGCAGTACTTC.

This clone was observed a single time. The V gene is TRBV28, the J gene TRBJ2-7, with 10 nucleotides matching TRBD2. The V gene end was trimmed by 4 bases and the J gene end by 6 bases; junction bases not matched to a gene: 9. Per the germline V gene, CDR1 is MDHEN and CDR2 is SYDVKM. The CDR3 extends over 15 amino acids. This chain's CDR3 is CASSSSGREASEQYF. The CDR3 coding sequence is TGTGCCAGCAGTTCGAGCGGGAGGGAGGCTTCCGAGCAGTACTTC.

J is TRBJ2-3 and V is TRBV7-9, with TRBD1 matching 8 bases. Trimming took 6 bases from V and 6 from J; bases not matched to a gene: 5. The length of the CDR3 is 13 residues. Germline CDR1 SEHNR, CDR2 FQNEAQ (reference sequence). CDR3 protein: CASRGQDRDTQYF. In DNA form, the CDR3 reads TGTGCCAGCAGGGGACAGGATCGCGATACGCAGTATTTT.